The 27 T cell receptor beta chains reported below all come from one sample, sequenced in a study of T cell responses to AZD1222 COVID-19 vaccine (dated by TCRdb to about 2021). The library was built by means of the immunoSEQ multiplex PCR assay. This is the immuneACCESS table as TCRdb keeps it, with only in-frame sequences that have V and J called. A part of the clones is gone; compared with another copy, unresolved V genes explain less than half, and the rest is unexplained. In this sample the table shows roughly 100,000 clones, less than 95% of which occur a single time. The top ten clones comprise about 1.5% of the sample. The time point label corresponds to: baseline before first vaccination. The sample consisted of peripheral blood, taken on day 0 of AZD1222 vaccination. Source of these receptors: an adult in good health.

V and J are TRBV3-1 (or the pseudogene TRBV3-2) and TRBJ2-3; D is unclear. Germline lookup yields CDR1 LGHDT and CDR2 YNNKEL (reference sequence). The V end lost 3 bases, the J end lost 3 bases, and 7 bases lay between the germline ends. The CDR3 runs to 13 residues. The CDR3 here is CASSHLQTDTQYF. The CDR3, as DNA: TGTGCCAGCAGCCATCTCCAGACAGATACGCAGTATTTT.

The rearrangement uses TRBV5-1 and TRBJ1-1, with D perhaps matching TRBD1 (5 bases). Trimming pared 0 bases from V and 4 bases from J, leaving 13 bases between. The CDR3 totals 15 residues. CDR1 is SGHRS and CDR2 is YFSETQ in the germline V gene. CDR3 sequence: CASSLVGGTATEAFF. CDR3 DNA sequence: TGCGCCAGCAGCTTGGTTGGGGGTACGGCCACTGAAGCTTTCTTT.

The genes are TRBV28 and TRBJ2-1; TRBD2 matches at 11 bases. The V segment lost 7 bases and the J segment 8 bases; nucleotides outside the gene matches: 13. This CDR3 is 16 amino acids long. Germline assignment: CDR1 MDHEN and CDR2 SYDVKM. CDR3 sequence: CASNLGLAGGVDEQFF. The DNA of the CDR3 is TGTGCCAGCAACTTGGGTCTAGCGGGGGGTGTGGATGAGCAGTTCTTC.

This sequence joins TRBV24-1 and TRBJ2-1; D gene ambiguous. Per germline, CDR1 KGHDR and CDR2 SFDVKD. Trimming shortened V by 0 bases and J by 10 bases, and 9 bases separated the two germline ends. The CDR3 totals 13 residues. CDR3 protein: CATSDLGSREQFF. CDR3 DNA: TGTGCCACCAGTGATTTGGGGTCGCGGGAGCAGTTCTTC.

The rearrangement links TRBV30 to TRBJ1-4; D gene unclear. The CDR3 extends over 14 amino acids. V shed 0 bases and J shed 5 bases, with 10 bases lying between them. CDR1 is GTSNPN, CDR2 SVGIG, per germline (reference sequence). The CDR3 nucleotides are TGTGCCTGGAGTGTACACTCGGGAAATGAAAAACTGTTTTTT. It encodes CAWSVHSGNEKLFF.

A single count supports this clone. V and J are TRBV12-3 or TRBV12-4 and TRBJ1-1; D gene ambiguous. This CDR3 spans 12 amino acids. Trimming removed 1 base at V and 6 bases at J, with 6 bases between. CDR3 amino acids: CASSLGVPEAFF. Here the CDR3 DNA reads TGTGCCAGCAGTTTAGGAGTTCCTGAAGCTTTCTTT.

The V call is TRBV5-1, the J call TRBJ2-7; D possibly corresponds to TRBD2 (6 bases). V lost 1 base, J lost 3 bases, and 11 bases lay in between. The CDR3 loop spans 14 amino acids. CDR1 is SGHRS and CDR2 is YFSETQ in the germline V gene. CDR3 protein: CASSLSGGYYEQYF. The CDR3 nucleotides are TGCGCCAGCAGCTTGTCCGGGGGTTACTACGAGCAGTACTTC.

The chain has TRBV3-1 (or the pseudogene TRBV3-2) and TRBJ1-3, with unresolved D. Germline CDR1 LGHDT, CDR2 YNNKEL (reference sequence). V lost 4 bases and J 0 bases, leaving 16 bases between the germline ends. The CDR3 has 17 residues. CDR3 DNA sequence: TGTGCCAGCAGCCCCACTCTCATGGAGAGCTCTGGAAACACCATATATTTT. It codes for CASSPTLMESSGNTIYF.

The chain employs TRBV5-1 and TRBJ1-4; TRBD1 agrees at 7 bases. CDR1 is SGHRS and CDR2 is YFSETQ in the germline V gene. The CDR3 is made up of 14 amino acids. V gave up 0 bases and J gave up 7 bases; unmatched junction bases: 3. CDR3 sequence reads: CASSLGQGSEKLFF. CDR3 DNA sequence: TGCGCCAGCAGCTTGGGACAGGGAAGTGAAAAACTGTTTTTT. Together with reference TRBV5-1 and TRBJ1-4, the CDR3 gives the full variable domain: KAGVTQTPRYLIKTRGQQVTLSCSPISGHRSVSWYQQTPGQGLQFLFEYFSETQRNKGNFPGRFSGRQFSNSRSEMNVSTLELGDSALYLCASSLGQGSEKLFFGSGTQLSVL.

V and J are TRBV3-1 (or the pseudogene TRBV3-2) and TRBJ1-2; no firm D call. Trimming removed 3 bases at V and 10 bases at J, with 24 bases between. The CDR3 extends over 16 amino acids. Germline values: CDR1 LGHDT, CDR2 YNNKEL (reference sequence). The CDR3 is CASSHKSLDPGRAYTF. The DNA of the CDR3 is TGTGCCAGCAGCCATAAAAGCCTAGACCCAGGTAGGGCCTACACCTTC.

The chain links TRBV11-2 to TRBJ1-1; a weak D match, TRBD1 (5 bases). Germline V gene sequence: CDR1 SGHAT, CDR2 FQNNGV. V lost 3 bases and J lost 3, with 11 bases in between. The CDR3 contains 14 residues. CDR3 coding DNA: TGTGCCAGCAGCTTCGAAGCCAGGGACACTGAAGCTTTCTTT. This sequence encodes CASSFEARDTEAFF.

The V gene is TRBV5-6, the J gene TRBJ1-2, with D perhaps TRBD1 (5 bases). V lost 4 bases and J 2 bases, leaving 18 bases between the germline ends. Germline CDR1 is SGHDT and CDR2 is YYEEEE. The CDR3 is 16 amino acids. The DNA of the CDR3 is TGTGCCAGCAGCCCTCTCTTCCGGGGACGGAACTATGGCTACACCTTC. This gives the protein CASSPLFRGRNYGYTF.

The CDR3 region is CASSLRDRGETGELFF. CDR3 sequence (DNA): TGCGCCAGCAGTCTGAGGGACAGGGGTGAGACCGGGGAGCTGTTTTTT. This chain connects TRBV5-1 to TRBJ2-2; TRBD1 aligns across 10 bases. CDR3 length: 16 residues. The junction had 9 bases not matched to a gene; V was cut back by 5 bases and J by 5 bases. Per the germline V gene, CDR1 is SGHRS and CDR2 is YFSETQ.

The chain is built from TRBV2 and TRBJ1-5; D is uncertain. The V gene's germline CDR1 is SNHLY and CDR2 FYNNEI. V was pared by 4 bases and J by 11 bases, with 9 bases between. The CDR3 consists of 11 residues. Written as DNA, the CDR3 is TGTGCCAGCAGTGCGTTGTCAGCCCAGCATTTT. Translation gives CASSALSAQHF.

J is TRBJ2-3 and V is TRBV19; D is perhaps TRBD2 (5 bases). The germline CDR1 and CDR2 sequences are LNHDA and SQIVND (reference sequence). V was trimmed by 1 base and J by 2 bases, leaving 13 bases between them. The CDR3 spans 16 residues. The CDR3 here is CASSIVLRTHTDTQYF. CDR3 bases: TGTGCCAGTAGTATAGTTCTTCGGACTCACACAGATACGCAGTATTTT.

This sequence joins TRBV24-1 and TRBJ1-4; a weak D match, TRBD1 (5 bases). V was pared by 9 bases and J by 3 bases, with 25 bases between. The CDR3 loop spans 18 amino acids. The germline CDR1 and CDR2 sequences are KGHDR and SFDVKD. The CDR3 DNA reads TGTGCCACCCCCCTCCGAGTGGCCAGGGATCATTCTAATGAAAAACTGTTTTTT. Its protein product is CATPLRVARDHSNEKLFF.

The CDR3, as DNA: TGTGCCAGCAGCCAAGAGCCGGTTTCCTACGAGCAGTACTTC. Its translation: CASSQEPVSYEQYF. The chain carries TRBV3-1 (or the pseudogene TRBV3-2) and TRBJ2-7; D not resolved. Trimming removed 0 bases from V and 1 base from J, with 7 bases in between. The CDR3 runs to 14 residues. Germline V gives CDR1 LGHDT, CDR2 YNNKEL (reference sequence).

The chain is built from TRBV4-1 and TRBJ1-4; 7 nucleotides align to TRBD1. The CDR3 is made up of 17 amino acids. V shed 4 bases, J shed 5 bases, and the junction held 13 bases outside the gene matches. Germline loops: CDR1 MGHRA, CDR2 YSYEKL. The CDR3 sequence: CASSPRRSGTVNEKLFF. The CDR3 DNA reads TGCGCCAGCAGCCCGCGACGGAGTGGGACAGTCAATGAAAAACTGTTTTTT.

The rearrangement links TRBV19 to TRBJ2-7; D is unclear. V lost 5 bases and J 0 bases, leaving 11 bases between the germline ends. The CDR3 spans 14 residues. Germline V gene data show CDR1 as LNHDA and CDR2 as SQIVND (reference sequence). Written as DNA, the CDR3 is TGTGCCAGTAGTGCAGGTGGAGCCTCCTACGAGCAGTACTTC. Translating it yields CASSAGGASYEQYF.

J is TRBJ2-3 and V is TRBV29-1; 7 bases agree with TRBD1. The CDR3 sequence is 14 residues long. J gave up 2 bases and V 7 bases, and 9 bases lay outside the gene matches. Germline CDR1 SQVTM, CDR2 ANQGSEA. CDR3 nucleotide sequence: TGCAGCGCAAAAACAGGGGCCGTCACAGATACGCAGTATTTT. It specifies CSAKTGAVTDTQYF.

The chain has TRBV6-5 and TRBJ1-3, with a weak D call TRBD1 (6 bases). Germline CDR1 reads MNHEY; CDR2 reads SVGAGI. This CDR3 has 15 residues. Trimming cost V 8 bases and J 3 bases, with 17 bases left between them. The CDR3, as DNA: TGTGCCAGCGCGGGGGGGCAGGGTGGTGGAAACACCATATATTTT. Translated, it gives CASAGGQGGGNTIYF.

This chain joins TRBV10-3 and TRBJ1-1, with 11 bases identical to TRBD1. The CDR3 loop spans 14 amino acids. Per the germline V gene, CDR1 is ENHRY and CDR2 is SYGVKD. V lost 6 bases to trimming and J lost 4 bases; unmatched junction nucleotides: 4. The CDR3 DNA is TGTGCCATCAGGGGACAGGGGGACGTCACTGAAGCTTTCTTT. Its translation: CAIRGQGDVTEAFF.

The CDR3 DNA reads as TGTGCCAGCAGTTTAGGTGGTGGAAACACCATATATTTT. Encoded protein: CASSLGGGNTIYF. The J gene is TRBJ1-3, the V gene TRBV6-5; the D is unclear. This CDR3 contains 13 residues. The germline gives CDR1 MNHEY, CDR2 SVGAGI. V shed 4 bases and J shed 3 bases, with 7 bases lying between them.

This clone was counted between two and nine times. V is TRBV27 and J is TRBJ1-5; unclear D gene. V was shortened by 2 bases and J by 4 bases, with 12 bases between the two germline ends. Germline V lookup: CDR1 MNHEY, CDR2 SMNVEV (reference sequence). The CDR3 contains 15 residues. CDR3 in DNA: TGTGCCAGCAGTTTACTTCCCCTAGGGAATCAGCCCCAGCATTTT. Translation gives CASSLLPLGNQPQHF.

The genes are TRBV12-5 and TRBJ1-1, with 10 bases fitting TRBD1. J was trimmed by 3 bases and V by 8 bases; bases with no gene match: 15. CDR1 and CDR2 (germline): LGHNT, FRNRAP. CDR3 length: 17 amino acids. The CDR3 loop reads CASTPRQGAIGDTEAFF. In DNA, the CDR3 is TGTGCTAGTACCCCTCGACAGGGGGCGATAGGAGACACTGAAGCTTTCTTT.

This chain uses TRBV18 with TRBJ2-1, with 7 nucleotides matching TRBD2. The CDR3 consists of 16 residues. CDR1 KGHSH and CDR2 LQKENI come from the germline V gene. J lost 4 bases, V lost 4 bases, and 10 bases had no gene match. CDR3 amino acids: CASSRGLVSQYNEQFF. As DNA, the CDR3 is TGTGCCAGCTCACGAGGACTAGTCTCTCAGTACAATGAGCAGTTCTTC. The whole variable domain, filled in from reference TRBV18 and TRBJ2-1, reads NAGVMQNPRHLVRRRGQEARLRCSPMKGHSHVYWYRQLPEEGLKFMVYLQKENIIDESGMPKERFSAEFPKEGPSILRIQQVVRGDSAAYFCASSRGLVSQYNEQFFGPGTRLTVL.

The chain uses TRBV5-6 and TRBJ1-1; perhaps TRBD1 as D (6 bases). V was trimmed by 2 bases and J by 4 bases, leaving 15 bases between them. From germline, CDR1 is SGHDT and CDR2 YYEEEE. This CDR3 is built from 15 residues. CDR3 region: CASSLPGDYGTEAFF. In nucleotides, the CDR3 is TGTGCCAGCAGCTTACCAGGGGATTATGGCACTGAAGCTTTCTTT.